One sample yielded the 12 T cell receptor beta chains listed below, sequenced in a study of graft-versus-host responses after intestinal transplantation. Here immunoSEQ multiplex PCR was the method, and the copy in TCRdb shows in-frame clones only, minus some. The repertoire has approximately 93,000 clones, roughly 92% of them found once; the top ten carry over 0.055%. Antigens of these TCRs are unknown. The starting material was unstimulated CD8+ T cells sorted from spleen or lymph node cells, obtained before transplant. Every receptor here comes from a human donor who was the organ donor for an intestinal transplant.

The genes are TRBV25-1 and TRBJ1-3; the D gene is possibly TRBD1 (5 bases). Looked up from germline, CDR1 is MGHDK and CDR2 is SYGVNS. Deletions cut 6 bases from V and 2 bases from J, with 11 bases between. This CDR3 spans 14 amino acids. CDR3 loop: CASSIQGPGNTIYF. The CDR3, as DNA: TGTGCCAGCAGCATTCAGGGTCCTGGAAACACCATATATTTT.

The CDR3 region has the DNA TGTGCCAGCAGTTCAAAGGGGAAAGGGGACTATGGCTACACCTTC. It yields the protein CASSSKGKGDYGYTF. The rearrangement joins TRBV28 to TRBJ1-2; possible D gene TRBD1, 5 bases. V was cut by 4 bases and J by 3 bases, with 15 bases left in between. This CDR3 has 15 residues. CDR1 MDHEN and CDR2 SYDVKM come from the germline V gene.

The chain is built from TRBV7-2 and TRBJ2-3; D gene ambiguous. Germline CDR1 reads SGHTA; CDR2 reads FQGNSA. Trimming removed 5 bases at V and 0 bases at J, with 3 bases between. The CDR3 totals 12 residues. The DNA of the CDR3 is TGTGCCAGCAGCCCTAGCACAGATACGCAGTATTTT. This encodes CASSPSTDTQYF.

The CDR3 loop reads CASSEGAGWQPQHF. The CDR3 DNA reads TGTGCCAGCAGTGAAGGGGCAGGGTGGCAGCCCCAGCATTTT. J is TRBJ1-5 and V is TRBV2; D possibly corresponds to TRBD1 (5 bases). V shed 1 base and J shed 7 bases, with 11 bases lying between them. CDR3 length equals 14 residues. The germline V gene has CDR1 SNHLY and CDR2 FYNNEI.

V gene TRBV10-3 combines with J gene TRBJ1-2; 9 bases are a match to TRBD1. Germline CDR1 reads ENHRY; CDR2 reads SYGVKD. V lost 10 bases and J lost 4; bases outside the gene matches: 13. The CDR3 is made up of 15 amino acids. In nucleotides, the CDR3 is TGTGCCAGTAGAGAGGGACAGGGCAACCTCTATGGCTACACCTTC. Protein product: CASREGQGNLYGYTF.

This sequence joins TRBV5-6 and TRBJ2-5; 9 positions agree with TRBD1. Germline V gives CDR1 SGHDT, CDR2 YYEEEE. The V and J ends lost 3 bases and 5 bases, in that order; junction bases with no gene match: 5. CDR3 size: 14 residues. CDR3 coding DNA: TGTGCCAGCAGCTGGGACAGGGTTGGGGAGACCCAGTACTTC. It yields the protein CASSWDRVGETQYF.

This rearrangement joins TRBV30 to TRBJ2-3, with 10 bases that match TRBD2. The germline CDR1 and CDR2 sequences are GTSNPN and SVGIG (reference sequence). This CDR3 contains 17 residues. Germline trimming cut 5 bases from V and 5 bases from J; bases unmatched to any gene: 16. The DNA of the CDR3 is TGTGCCTGGGGTGATACGACCGGGACTAGCGACGGAGATACGCAGTATTTT. Encoded protein: CAWGDTTGTSDGDTQYF.

The chain employs TRBV4-2 and TRBJ1-1; D call uncertain. This CDR3 has 13 residues. V lost 0 bases to trimming and J lost 4 bases, with 6 bases between them. Germline V gene sequence: CDR1 LGHNA, CDR2 YNFKEQ. Here the CDR3 DNA reads TGTGCCAGCAGCCAAGATCCAGGCACTGAAGCTTTCTTT. Residues: CASSQDPGTEAFF.

The DNA for the CDR3 is TGTGCCAGCAGTTTTGGGGCAAACACTGAAGCTTTCTTT. This translates into CASSFGANTEAFF. The chain carries TRBV27 and TRBJ1-1, with a possible D match to TRBD1 (5 bases). Deletions cut 3 bases from V and 2 bases from J, with 7 bases between. CDR1 and CDR2 (germline): MNHEY, SMNVEV (reference sequence). This CDR3 has 13 residues.

This clone was counted once. The CDR3 DNA is TGTGCCAGCAGCGTAGTCAGGGGACTGAACACTGAAGCTTTCTTT. It specifies CASSVVRGLNTEAFF. The chain combines TRBV9 with TRBJ1-1; D possibly corresponds to TRBD1 (6 bases). CDR1 is SGDLS and CDR2 is YYNGEE in the germline V gene. The length of the CDR3 is 15 residues. V was clipped by 0 bases and J by 0 bases, with 9 bases between them.

The genes are TRBV27 and TRBJ2-5, with a tentative D call TRBD2 (5 bases). Trimming took 2 bases from V and 1 from J, leaving 11 bases between them. Germline loops: CDR1 MNHEY, CDR2 SMNVEV (reference sequence). The CDR3 totals 15 residues. CDR3 loop: CASSLNQDFQETQYF. Here the CDR3 DNA reads TGTGCCAGCAGTTTAAACCAGGACTTCCAAGAGACCCAGTACTTC.

CDR3 nucleotides: TGTGCCAGCAGTGAACCCCCGGGACACCACTACGAGCAGTACTTC. Its translation: CASSEPPGHHYEQYF. The chain uses TRBV6-1 and TRBJ2-7, with TRBD1 as a possible D gene (6 bases). In germline, CDR1 is MNHNS, CDR2 SASEGT. Trimming cost V 2 bases and J 3 bases, with 14 bases left between them. CDR3 length equals 15 residues.